This note documents a single T cell receptor (beta chain) sequence. Then a second PCR, running roughly 7 to 11 cycles, was carried out with a sample-barcoded 5' primer and a J-beta primer mix. TCRdb analysed the 5' RACE reads with MiXCR anew, one entry per CDR3 protein. The sample has around 1,800,000 distinct CDR3 sequences, approximately 39% seen once. The germline gives CDR1 LGHNA, CDR2 YNFKEQ. The CDR3 is made up of 16 amino acids. With 4 bases removed from V and 1 base from J, the gap between germline ends came to 16 bases. The sample providers were healthy Caucasian people from Russia, aged roughly 6 to 95. The data were taken from a study of blood T cells in healthy people across ages.

Sample: blood. The clonotype originates from a human donor in good health. The V and J genes are TRBV4-2 and TRBJ1-1, with a possible D match to TRBD1 (5 bases). The CDR3 loop reads CASSPAEGHRNTEAFF. CDR3 DNA sequence: TGTGCCAGCAGCCCGGCGGAAGGACATCGGAACACTGAAGCTTTCTTT.